The clone carrying this TCR beta chain came up once. This entry belongs to a study of patients and donors after allogeneic stem cell transplantation. The germline CDR1 and CDR2 sequences are DFQATT and SNEGSKA (reference sequence). Trimming took off 2 bases at V and 3 bases at J, with 11 bases between the two ends. The CDR3 consists of 13 residues. Using its own MiXCR run on the RT-PCR reads, TCRdb lists one record per CDR3 protein. The sample carries tens of thousands of distinct CDR3 sequences, around 46% recorded once. Sequencing used blood, either unsorted or a sorted T cell fraction (not recorded which). This chain joins TRBV20-1 and TRBJ2-7, with a weak D call TRBD2 (6 bases). This TCR was sampled from a human donor who was either an allogeneic HSCT recipient or a stem cell or donor lymphocyte infusion donor (not recorded which). It is not recorded whose cells these are; they may come from a transplant donor. For the CDR3, the DNA is TGCAGTGCTAGACTAGCGCATGTCTACGAGCAGTACTTC. It is translated as CSARLAHVYEQYF.